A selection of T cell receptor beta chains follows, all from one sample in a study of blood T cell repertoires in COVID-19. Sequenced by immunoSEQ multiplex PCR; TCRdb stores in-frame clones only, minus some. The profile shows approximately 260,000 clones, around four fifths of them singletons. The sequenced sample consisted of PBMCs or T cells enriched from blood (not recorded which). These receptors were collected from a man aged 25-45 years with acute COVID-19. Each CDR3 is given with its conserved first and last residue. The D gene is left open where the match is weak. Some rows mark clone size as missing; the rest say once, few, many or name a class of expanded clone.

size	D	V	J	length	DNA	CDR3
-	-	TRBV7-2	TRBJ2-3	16	TGTGCCAGCAGCTTGCGCCCAGGAAAGATCGCAGATACGCAGTATTTT	CASSLRPGKIADTQYF
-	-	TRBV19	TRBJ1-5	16	TGTGCCAGTAGTATGGCCGGGATGGCTGTGGGGCAGCCCCAGCATTTT	CASSMAGMAVGQPQHF
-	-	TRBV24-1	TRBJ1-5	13	TGTGCCACCAGTTCTTCAGGGTTTTCGCCCCAGCATTTT	CATSSSGFSPQHF
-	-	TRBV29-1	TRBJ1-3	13	TGCAGCGTTGAAAGTACAACCCCAAACACCATATATTTT	CSVESTTPNTIYF
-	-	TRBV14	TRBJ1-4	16	TGTGCCAGCAGCCAAGGAGTCTGGAGGGCGCAAGAAAAACTGTTTTTT	CASSQGVWRAQEKLFF
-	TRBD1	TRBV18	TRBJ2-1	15	TGTGCCAGCTTACCTCTCGGGACAGCCTACAATGAGCAGTTCTTC	CASLPLGTAYNEQFF
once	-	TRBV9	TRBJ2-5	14	TGTGCCAGCAGCGTATTCCCCCTAGGAGAGACCCAGTACTTC	CASSVFPLGETQYF
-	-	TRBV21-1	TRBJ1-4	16	TGTGCCAGCAGCAAGAGGCAGGACAGCCTTCGAGAAAAACTGTTTTTT	CASSKRQDSLREKLFF
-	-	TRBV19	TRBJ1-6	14	TGTGCCAGTAGTATAGAGGACAGCAATTCACCCCTCCACTTT	CASSIEDSNSPLHF
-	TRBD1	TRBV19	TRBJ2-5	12	TGTGCCAGTACTGACAGGGATAGGGCCCAGTACTTC	CASTDRDRAQYF
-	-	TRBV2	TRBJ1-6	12	TGTGCCAGCAGGCGGGACGAGGCACCCCTCCACTTT	CASRRDEAPLHF
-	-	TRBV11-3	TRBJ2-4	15	TGTGCCAGCAGCTTTTCGGGACTAGCCAAAAACATTCAGTACTTC	CASSFSGLAKNIQYF
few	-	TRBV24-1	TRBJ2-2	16	TGTGCCACCAGTGAAGGAAGACTAGTCGGCACCGGGGAGCTGTTTTTT	CATSEGRLVGTGELFF
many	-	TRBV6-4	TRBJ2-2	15	TGTGCCAGCAGTGAAGGTGCCGGGGTAGGCGGGGAGCTGTTTTTT	CASSEGAGVGGELFF
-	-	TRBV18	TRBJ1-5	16	TGTGCCAGCTCACTAACACAGGGAGTCGGCAATCAGCCCCAGCATTTT	CASSLTQGVGNQPQHF
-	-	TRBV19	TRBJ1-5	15	TGTGCCAGTAGTATAGCCGGGACACCTAATCAGCCCCAGCATTTT	CASSIAGTPNQPQHF
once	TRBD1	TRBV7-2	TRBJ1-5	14	TGTGCCAGCAGCTGGGGACAGGGGGCAAAGCCCCAGCATTTT	CASSWGQGAKPQHF
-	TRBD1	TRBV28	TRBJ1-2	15	TGTGCCAGCAGTCCCTCAAGGGACAGGGCCCATTGGGACACCTTC	CASSPSRDRAHWDTF
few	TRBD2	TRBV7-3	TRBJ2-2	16	TGTGCCAGCAGCTTGGGAGGACTAGCCCGGTCCGGGGAGCTGTTTTTT	CASSLGGLARSGELFF
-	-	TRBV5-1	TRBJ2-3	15	TGCGCCAGCAGCCTACGAGGCACTTACACAGATACGCAGTATTTT	CASSLRGTYTDTQYF
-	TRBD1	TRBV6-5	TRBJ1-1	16	TGTGCCAGCAGTTACCAACGGGCACAGGGGGTGACTGAAGCTTTCTTT	CASSYQRAQGVTEAFF
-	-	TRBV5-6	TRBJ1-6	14	TGTGCCAGCAGCTTGGACAGGGTCGGAGGACCCCTCCACTTT	CASSLDRVGGPLHF
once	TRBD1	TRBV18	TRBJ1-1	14	TGTGCCAGCTCCCTCTCCCAGGGGGGCACTGAAGCTTTCTTT	CASSLSQGGTEAFF
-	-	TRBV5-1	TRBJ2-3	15	TGCGCCAGCAGCTTGGAAGGGGATCGGACAGATACGCAGTATTTT	CASSLEGDRTDTQYF
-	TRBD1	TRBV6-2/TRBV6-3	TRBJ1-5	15	TGTGCCAGCAGTAGAGGACAGGGGGGGGTTCAGCCCCAGCATTTT	CASSRGQGGVQPQHF
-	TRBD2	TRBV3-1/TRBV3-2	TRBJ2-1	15	TGTGCCAGCAGCTACGGACTAGCGGGAGTCGGTGAGCAGTTCTTC	CASSYGLAGVGEQFF
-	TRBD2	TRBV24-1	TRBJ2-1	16	TGTGCCACCAGTGACCTACTAGCGGGAGGCAAGGATGAGCAGTTCTTC	CATSDLLAGGKDEQFF
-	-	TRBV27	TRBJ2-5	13	TGTGCCAGTAGACCCCGGGGACAAGAGACCCAGTACTTC	CASRPRGQETQYF
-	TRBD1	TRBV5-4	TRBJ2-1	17	TGTGCCAGCAGCCCCTGGTGGCGGACAGGGGATAACAATGAGCAGTTCTTC	CASSPWWRTGDNNEQFF
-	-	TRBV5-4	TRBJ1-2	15	TGTGCCAGCAGCTTAGCCCGTGAGAGATTCTATGGCTACACCTTC	CASSLARERFYGYTF
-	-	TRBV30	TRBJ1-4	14	TGTGCCTGGAAGGGGGGACTAGGTTTAGGAAAACTGTTTTTT	CAWKGGLGLGKLFF
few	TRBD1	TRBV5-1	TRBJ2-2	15	TGTGCCAGCAGCCCTTGGACAGGGGGCACCGGGGAGCTGTTTTTT	CASSPWTGGTGELFF
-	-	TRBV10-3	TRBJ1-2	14	TGTGCCATCAGCTGGGAAGAGGGCGTCTATGGCTACACCTTC	CAISWEEGVYGYTF
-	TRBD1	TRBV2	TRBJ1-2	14	TGTGCCAGCAACCGACTAACAGGGGACTATGGCTACACCTTC	CASNRLTGDYGYTF
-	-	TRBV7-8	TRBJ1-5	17	TGTGCCAGCAGCTTAGGTATACCAGGGGTTCTGGGTCAGCCCCAGCATTTT	CASSLGIPGVLGQPQHF
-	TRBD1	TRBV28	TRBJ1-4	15	TGTGCCAGCAACCATCCGGGACAGGGTAGCGAAAAACTGTTTTTT	CASNHPGQGSEKLFF
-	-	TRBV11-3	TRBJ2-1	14	TGTGCCAGCAGCGCTACAGTTGCAGACAATGAGCAGTTCTTC	CASSATVADNEQFF
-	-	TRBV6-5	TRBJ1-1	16	TGTGCCAGCAGTTACAGAACGGACAAGTTGAACACTGAAGCTTTCTTT	CASSYRTDKLNTEAFF
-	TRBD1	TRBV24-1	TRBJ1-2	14	TGTGCCACCGCGGCCCGGGACAGGGACTATGGCTACACCTTC	CATAARDRDYGYTF
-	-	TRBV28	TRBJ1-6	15	TGTGCCAGCAGGCAGGGGAGCTCCTATAATTCACCCCTCCACTTT	CASRQGSSYNSPLHF
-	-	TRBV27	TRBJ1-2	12	TGTGCCAGCAGTTTACAAGGTCTAGGGGTCACCTTC	CASSLQGLGVTF
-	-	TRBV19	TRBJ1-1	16	TGTGCCAGTAGTCCCCGGGACACCGCTGGGAACACTGAAGCTTTCTTT	CASSPRDTAGNTEAFF
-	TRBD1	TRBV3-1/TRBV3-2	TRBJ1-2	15	TGTGCCAGCAGCCTCTTCCGGGACAGGGTTTATGGCTACACCTTC	CASSLFRDRVYGYTF
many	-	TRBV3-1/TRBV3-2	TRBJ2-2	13	TGTGCCAGCAGCCAAGCCTCCACCGGGGAGCTGTTTTTT	CASSQASTGELFF
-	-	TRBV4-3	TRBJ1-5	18	TGCGCCAGCAGCCAAGATCACCCCTGGCAGGGAAGCAATCAGCCCCAGCATTTT	CASSQDHPWQGSNQPQHF
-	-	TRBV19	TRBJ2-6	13	TGTGCCAGTAGCGTCTCTGGGGCCAACGTCCTGACTTTC	CASSVSGANVLTF
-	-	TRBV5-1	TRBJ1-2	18	TGCGCCAGCAGCTTGGGGGCGATCGCCCAGTCTATGAACTATGGCTACACCTTC	CASSLGAIAQSMNYGYTF
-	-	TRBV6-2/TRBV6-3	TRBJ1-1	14	TGTGCCAGCAGTTATATTTGGGGGCGCACTGAAGCTTTCTTT	CASSYIWGRTEAFF
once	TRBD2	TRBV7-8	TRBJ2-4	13	TGTGCCAGCAGCTTGGGAGGGACAAACATTCAGTACTTC	CASSLGGTNIQYF
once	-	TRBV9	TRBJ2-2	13	TGTGCCAGCAGCGTAATTGCGACCGGGGAGCTGTTTTTT	CASSVIATGELFF
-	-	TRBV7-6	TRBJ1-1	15	TGTGCCAGCAGCTTAGCTCAGGGGCTGAACACTGAAGCTTTCTTT	CASSLAQGLNTEAFF
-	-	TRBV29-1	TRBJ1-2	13	TGCAGCGTTGAAGATAGACCAGGGAATGGCTACACCTTC	CSVEDRPGNGYTF
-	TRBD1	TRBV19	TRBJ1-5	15	TGTGCCAGTAGTCCTGGGACAGGGTCGAGACAGCCCCAGCATTTT	CASSPGTGSRQPQHF
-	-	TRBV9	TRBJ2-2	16	TGTGCCAGCAGCGTAGAGCCCCGGGGGATGACCGGGGAGCTGTTTTTT	CASSVEPRGMTGELFF
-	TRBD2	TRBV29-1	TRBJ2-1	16	TGCAGCGTTGAGCCCCCTAGCGGGGGGGAAGAGAATGAGCAGTTCTTC	CSVEPPSGGEENEQFF
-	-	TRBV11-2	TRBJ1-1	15	TGTGCCAGCAGCTTTAACTCACAGGCACCCACTGAAGCTTTCTTT	CASSFNSQAPTEAFF
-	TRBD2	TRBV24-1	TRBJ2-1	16	TGTGCCACCAGTGACGCTAGCGGGATTACGGGCGATGAGCAGTTCTTC	CATSDASGITGDEQFF